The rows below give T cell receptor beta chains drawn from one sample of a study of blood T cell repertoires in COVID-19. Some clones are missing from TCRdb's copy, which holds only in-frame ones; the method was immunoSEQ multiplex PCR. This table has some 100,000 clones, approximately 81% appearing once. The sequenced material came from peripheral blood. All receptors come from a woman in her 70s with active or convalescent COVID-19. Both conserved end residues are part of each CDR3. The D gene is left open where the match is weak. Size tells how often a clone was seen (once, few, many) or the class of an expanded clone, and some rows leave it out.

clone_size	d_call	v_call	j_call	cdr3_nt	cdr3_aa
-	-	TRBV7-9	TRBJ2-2	TGTGCCAGCAGCCGCGGCGAACGTGCGAACACCGGGGAGCTGTTTTTT	CASSRGERANTGELFF
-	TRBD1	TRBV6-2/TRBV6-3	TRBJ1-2	TGTGCCAGCAGTAGAACACCCGACAGGGGCGGCTATGGCTACACCTTC	CASSRTPDRGGYGYTF
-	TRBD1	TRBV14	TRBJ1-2	TGTGCCAGCAGCGCCGGGACAGAAAACTATGGCTACACCTTC	CASSAGTENYGYTF
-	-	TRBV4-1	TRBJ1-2	TGCGCCAGCAGCTCCCCTGGACAGTATGGCTACACCTTC	CASSSPGQYGYTF
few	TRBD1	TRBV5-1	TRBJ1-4	TGCGCCAGCAGCGCACAGGGGTTGTCTAATGAAAAACTGTTTTTT	CASSAQGLSNEKLFF
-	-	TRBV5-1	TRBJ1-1	TGCGCCAGCAGCTCGACCGGGGGTAGCGACACTGAAGCTTTCTTT	CASSSTGGSDTEAFF
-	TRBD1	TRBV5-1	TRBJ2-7	TGCGCCAGCAGCGACCGGGACAGGGGACGTTACGAGCAGTACTTC	CASSDRDRGRYEQYF
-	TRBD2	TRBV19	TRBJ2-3	TGTGCCAGTAGTGGCGGCCGAAGCGGGGGAACAGATACGCAGTATTTT	CASSGGRSGGTDTQYF
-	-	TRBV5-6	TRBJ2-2	TGTGCCAGCAGCCCGTCTTACCTCGGTCCCGGGGAGCTGTTTTTT	CASSPSYLGPGELFF
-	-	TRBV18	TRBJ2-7	TGTGCCAGCTCACCACGTTCGACTGATTACGAGCAGTACTTC	CASSPRSTDYEQYF
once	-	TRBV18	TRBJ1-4	TGTGCCAGCTCACCACCTGTCGGGGGTAATGAAAAACTGTTTTTT	CASSPPVGGNEKLFF
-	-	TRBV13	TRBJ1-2	TGTGCCAGCAGCTTGAACTCTATGGGCTACACCTTC	CASSLNSMGYTF
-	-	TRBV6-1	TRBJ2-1	TGTGCCAGCAGTGAAGCCAACTACAATGAGCAGTTCTTC	CASSEANYNEQFF
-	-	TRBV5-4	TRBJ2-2	TGTGCCAGCAGGGATAAACAGGGTTCGAACACCGGGGAGCTGTTTTTT	CASRDKQGSNTGELFF
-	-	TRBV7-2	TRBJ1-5	TGTGCCAGCAGCTTACACAGGGTGGAGGACAATCAGCCCCAGCATTTT	CASSLHRVEDNQPQHF
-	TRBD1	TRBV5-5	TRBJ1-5	TGTGCCAGCAGCTACACAGGGGTTAATCAGCCCCAGCATTTT	CASSYTGVNQPQHF
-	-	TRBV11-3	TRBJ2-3	TGTGCCAGCAGCCGGGCGGGTAGCTCTAGCACAGATACGCAGTATTTT	CASSRAGSSSTDTQYF
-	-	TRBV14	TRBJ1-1	TGTGCCAGCAGCCGGTGGGGTGAAAGGGGGAGCACTGAAGCTTTCTTT	CASSRWGERGSTEAFF
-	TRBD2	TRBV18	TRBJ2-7	TGTGCCAGCTCACCAACCCTAGCGGGGGGGCGGATCCACGAGCAGTACTTC	CASSPTLAGGRIHEQYF
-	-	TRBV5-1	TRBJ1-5	TGCGCCAGCAGCTTGAGCGGATTCGGGGATAGCAATCAGCCCCAGCATTTT	CASSLSGFGDSNQPQHF
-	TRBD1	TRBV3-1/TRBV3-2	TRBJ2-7	TGTGCCAGCAGCCAAGGACAGGGGATAGGAGAGCAGTACTTC	CASSQGQGIGEQYF
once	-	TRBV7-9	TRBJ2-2	TGTGCCAGCAGCTTAGCGTTTGGTAGCGACACCGGGGAGCTGTTTTTT	CASSLAFGSDTGELFF
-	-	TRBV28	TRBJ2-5	TGTGCCAGCCAGGGAGGAAGGGAGACCCAGTACTTC	CASQGGRETQYF
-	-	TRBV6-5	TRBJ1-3	TGTGCCAGCAGCCCCCAGGGGGGAAACACCATATATTTT	CASSPQGGNTIYF
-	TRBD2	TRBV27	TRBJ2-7	TGTGCCAGCAGTTCCTCGAGGGCAGCGGGATATTACTACGAGCAGTACTTC	CASSSSRAAGYYYEQYF
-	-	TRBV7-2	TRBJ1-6	TGTGCCAGCAGCTTATTGAGCGGGGCTGGTTCACCCCTCCACTTT	CASSLLSGAGSPLHF
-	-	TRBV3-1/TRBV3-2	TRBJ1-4	TGTGCCAGCAGCCCCGGACAGTTCGCTTGGGGTGAAAAACTGTTTTTT	CASSPGQFAWGEKLFF
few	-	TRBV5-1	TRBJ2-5	TGCGCCAGCTCCCGGGGTAGCCAAGAGACCCAGTACTTC	CASSRGSQETQYF
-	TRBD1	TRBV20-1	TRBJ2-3	TGCAGTGCCAGTAAGAGGGGGCCCACAGATACGCAGTATTTT	CSASKRGPTDTQYF
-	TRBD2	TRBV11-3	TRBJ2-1	TGTGCCAGCACCCTTACGGCTAGCGGGAGCGGCGGGCAGTTCTTC	CASTLTASGSGGQFF
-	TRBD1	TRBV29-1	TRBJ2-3	TGCAGCGTCTCGACAGGGGAAGGAGATACGCAGTATTTT	CSVSTGEGDTQYF
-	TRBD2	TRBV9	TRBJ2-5	TGTGCCAGCAGCGTAGGGCGGGGGGATTTAGAGACCCAGTACTTC	CASSVGRGDLETQYF
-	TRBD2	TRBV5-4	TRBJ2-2	TGTGCCAGCAGCCTGGGACTAGCCTTGAACACCGGGGAGCTGTTTTTT	CASSLGLALNTGELFF
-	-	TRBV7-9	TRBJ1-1	TGTGCCAGCAGCTTAGCTGGCACAGACACTGAAGCTTTCTTT	CASSLAGTDTEAFF
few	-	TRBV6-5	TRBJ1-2	TGTGCCAGCAGTTACTCGTCCCGGGATTCGAGCTATGGCTACACCTTC	CASSYSSRDSSYGYTF
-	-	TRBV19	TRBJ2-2	TGTGCCAGTAGTATACGCGGGTCTAGCGGGGAGCTGTTTTTT	CASSIRGSSGELFF
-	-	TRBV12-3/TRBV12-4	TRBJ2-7	TGTGCCAGCAGTATCCGACAGAACTACGAGCAGTACTTC	CASSIRQNYEQYF
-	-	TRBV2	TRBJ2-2	TGTGCCAGCACGGTGAGGGCCGGGGAGCTGTTTTTT	CASTVRAGELFF
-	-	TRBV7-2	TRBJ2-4	TGTGCCAGCAGCCAGAATACCAAAAACATTCAGTACTTC	CASSQNTKNIQYF
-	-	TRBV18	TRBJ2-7	TGTGCCAGCTCACCTAACCCCCTAGGCCCAACTGAGCAGTACTTC	CASSPNPLGPTEQYF
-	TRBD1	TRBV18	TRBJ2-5	TGTGCCAGCTCGTACAACAGGGGGCAAGAGACCCAGTACTTC	CASSYNRGQETQYF
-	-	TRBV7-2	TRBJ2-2	TGTGCCAGCAGCTTAGTAAGCCGGGAGCTGTTTTTT	CASSLVSRELFF
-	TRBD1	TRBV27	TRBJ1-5	TGTGCCAGCAGTTTAGCGCAGGGGGCGGGACAGCCCCAGCATTTT	CASSLAQGAGQPQHF
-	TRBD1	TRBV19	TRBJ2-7	TGTGCCAGTAGTATCACCGGGACAGGGGACGAGCAGTACTTC	CASSITGTGDEQYF